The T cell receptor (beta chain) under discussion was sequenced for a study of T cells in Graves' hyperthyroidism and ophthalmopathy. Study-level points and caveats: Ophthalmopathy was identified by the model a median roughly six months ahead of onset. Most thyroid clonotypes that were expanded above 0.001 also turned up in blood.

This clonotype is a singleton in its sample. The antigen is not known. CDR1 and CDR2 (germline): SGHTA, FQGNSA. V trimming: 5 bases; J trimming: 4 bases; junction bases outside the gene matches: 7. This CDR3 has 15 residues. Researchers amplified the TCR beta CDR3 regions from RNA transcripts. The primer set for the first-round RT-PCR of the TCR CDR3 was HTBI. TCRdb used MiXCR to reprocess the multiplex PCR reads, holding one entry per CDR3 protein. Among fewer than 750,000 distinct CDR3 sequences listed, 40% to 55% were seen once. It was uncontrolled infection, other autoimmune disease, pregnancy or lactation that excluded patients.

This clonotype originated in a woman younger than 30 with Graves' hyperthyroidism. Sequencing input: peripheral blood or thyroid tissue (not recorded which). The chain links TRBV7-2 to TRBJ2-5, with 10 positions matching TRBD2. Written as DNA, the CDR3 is TGTGCCAGCAGCCCCTACCGACTAGCGGGAGAGACCCAGTACTTC. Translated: CASSPYRLAGETQYF.